This T cell receptor (beta chain) was recovered during a study of cytomegalovirus exposure and HLA in healthy donors. 60 Vbeta and 13 Jbeta primers were used in PCR. The method was immunoSEQ multiplex PCR; TCRdb's version includes in-frame clones alone and lacks a portion of them. The table lists fewer than 250,000 clones, roughly 80% of them singletons, with 2.5% to 3% in the top ten. Trimming took 5 bases from V and 3 from J; bases not matched to a gene: 4. Germline CDR1 and CDR2: SNHLY and FYNNEI. The CDR3 is 14 residues long. This TCR was sampled from a man aged 25 to 40 in good health and CMV-seronegative. J is TRBJ2-7 and V is TRBV2, with 10 positions matching TRBD1. What was sequenced was PBMCs. The CDR3 loop reads CASSRDRGNYEQYF. In DNA, the CDR3 is TGTGCCAGCAGTAGGGACAGGGGTAACTACGAGCAGTACTTC.